Listed below are T cell receptor beta chains from one sample, sequenced in a study of blood T cell repertoires in COVID-19. TCRdb's table, derived via immunoSEQ multiplex PCR, lists solely in-frame clones and lacks some. This sample has 45,000 to 65,000 clones, with around 80% found just once. The sequenced sample consisted of peripheral blood. The origin of the receptors is a man aged 25 to 45 with COVID-19, enrolled during active disease. Both conserved end residues are part of each CDR3. A D gene is named only where the DNA matches it firmly. The listing skips clone size in some rows; elsewhere it reads once, few, many or a size class.

. . TRBJ1-5 TRBV7-2 CASSSYRDQPQHF TGTGCCAGCAGCTCTTACAGGGATCAGCCCCAGCATTTT
TRBD2 . TRBJ2-5 TRBV5-6 CASSLVLAGAETQYF TGTGCCAGCAGCTTGGTGCTAGCGGGAGCTGAGACCCAGTACTTC
. . TRBJ2-1 TRBV5-4 CASSLAEEGAYNEQFF TGTGCCAGCAGCTTGGCCGAGGAAGGGGCATACAATGAGCAGTTCTTC
. few TRBJ1-1 TRBV27 CASSFSSRTEAFF TGTGCCAGCAGTTTCTCTTCGCGAACTGAAGCTTTCTTT
TRBD2 . TRBJ2-5 TRBV11-2 CASSFGGQETQYF TGTGCCAGCAGCTTCGGGGGGCAAGAGACCCAGTACTTC
TRBD1 . TRBJ1-2 TRBV19 CASSIGDSPYGYTF TGTGCCAGTAGTATAGGGGACAGCCCCTATGGCTACACCTTC
TRBD1 . TRBJ2-5 TRBV2 CASSDSRGRQETQYF TGTGCCAGCAGTGATAGCAGGGGGCGACAAGAGACCCAGTACTTC
TRBD1 . TRBJ2-2 TRBV18 CASSRGQQGRYTGELFF TGTGCCAGCTCAAGGGGTCAACAGGGGCGTTACACCGGGGAGCTGTTTTTT
TRBD1 . TRBJ1-1 TRBV2 CASSEQGTVNTEAFF TGTGCCAGCAGTGAACAAGGGACAGTGAACACTGAAGCTTTCTTT
. . TRBJ2-1 TRBV4-3 CASSQAGSNEQFF TGCGCCAGCAGCCAAGCGGGGTCTAATGAGCAGTTCTTC
TRBD1 . TRBJ1-4 TRBV30 CACPLAGTGYEKLFF TGTGCCTGCCCTCTCGCCGGGACAGGGTATGAAAAACTGTTTTTT
TRBD1 . TRBJ1-6 TRBV27 CASSWDRVSSPLHF TGTGCCAGCAGTTGGGACAGGGTGTCTTCACCCCTCCACTTT
. . TRBJ2-7 TRBV7-9 CASSPPLADEQYF TGTGCCAGCAGCCCCCCTTTGGCGGACGAGCAGTACTTC
. . TRBJ1-6 TRBV30 CASLGRATNSPLHF TGTGCCTCCCTGGGCAGGGCGACTAATTCACCCCTCCACTTT
. . TRBJ1-2 TRBV10-3 CAISEGEGTVYGYTF TGTGCCATCAGTGAGGGTGAGGGAACAGTATATGGCTACACCTTC
. . TRBJ2-2 TRBV9 CASSVHSSGELFF TGTGCCAGCAGCGTCCACAGCTCCGGGGAGCTGTTTTTT
. . TRBJ1-1 TRBV30 CAWKMDSTKVEAFF TGTGCCTGGAAAATGGACAGCACAAAAGTGGAAGCTTTCTTT
. few TRBJ1-5 TRBV19 CASSIGPVGRVDQPQHF TGTGCCAGTAGTATAGGCCCAGTGGGCAGGGTTGATCAGCCCCAGCATTTT
. . TRBJ2-7 TRBV28 CASSPPTRNEQYF TGTGCCAGCAGTCCCCCGACTAGGAACGAGCAGTACTTC
TRBD2 . TRBJ2-3 TRBV2 CASRPTSGGTDTQYF TGTGCCAGCAGGCCGACTAGCGGAGGGACAGATACGCAGTATTTT
TRBD1 few TRBJ1-4 TRBV4-1 CASSRAGGAGEKLFF TGCGCCAGCAGCCGAGCAGGGGGCGCGGGTGAAAAACTGTTTTTT
. . TRBJ2-5 TRBV5-6 CASSPGVGTGIWTQYF TGTGCCAGCAGCCCTGGAGTGGGTACAGGTATCTGGACCCAGTACTTC
. . TRBJ1-1 TRBV11-1 CASSRTDSPRAFF TGTGCCAGCAGCCGTACGGACAGCCCAAGGGCTTTCTTT
. . TRBJ2-5 TRBV7-9 CASSLMEAGETQYF TGTGCCAGCAGTTTGATGGAAGCAGGGGAGACCCAGTACTTC